A selection of T cell receptor beta chains follows, all from one sample in a study of CD4 T cells in relation to SARS-CoV-2 and coronaviruses. TCRdb's copy holds only in-frame clones and misses some; the assay was immunoSEQ multiplex PCR. The table lists some 14,000 clones, under 80% of them singletons. These receptors' antigens are unknown. Sequenced input: CD4+ T cells from PBMCs, cultured in vitro. These TCRs come from a human donor in good health. Both conserved end residues are part of each CDR3. The order of the fields is V gene, J gene, clone size, D gene, CDR3 protein, CDR3 DNA. A D gene is named only where the DNA matches it firmly. Not every row has a clone size; where given, it reads once, few, many or a size class.

>TRBV9|TRBJ1-1|-|-
CASSGWREAFF
TGTGCCAGCAGCGGGTGGAGGGAAGCTTTCTTT
>TRBV19|TRBJ1-2|-|-
CASSIDQPGTYGYTF
TGTGCCAGTAGTATAGATCAGCCAGGGACCTATGGCTACACCTTC
>TRBV30|TRBJ2-7|-|-
CAWSGVGGNEQYF
TGTGCCTGGAGTGGGGTTGGGGGCAACGAGCAGTACTTC
>TRBV15|TRBJ2-5|once|TRBD2
CATSRDSWSGRAGAETQYF
TGTGCCACCAGCAGAGATAGTTGGAGCGGGAGGGCGGGGGCTGAGACCCAGTACTTC
>TRBV5-6|TRBJ1-5|-|TRBD1
CASSLGPGTGGTQPQHF
TGTGCCAGCAGCTTGGGCCCGGGGACAGGGGGGACCCAGCCCCAGCATTTT
>TRBV9|TRBJ2-6|few|-
CASSVGISGANVLTF
TGTGCCAGCAGCGTCGGTATCTCTGGGGCCAACGTCCTGACTTTC
>TRBV18|TRBJ2-4|-|-
CASSPPTGSANIQYF
TGTGCCAGCTCACCACCTACAGGGTCGGCAAACATTCAGTACTTC
>TRBV5-1|TRBJ1-1|-|-
CASSFRVTDTEAFF
TGCGCCAGCAGCTTCAGGGTTACGGACACTGAAGCTTTCTTT
>TRBV12-3/TRBV12-4|TRBJ1-1|-|-
CASSVGGYTEAFF
TGTGCCAGCAGCGTTGGGGGCTACACTGAAGCTTTCTTT
>TRBV3-1/TRBV3-2|TRBJ1-1|-|TRBD1
CASSQVPGGTEAFF
TGTGCCAGCAGCCAAGTCCCAGGGGGAACTGAAGCTTTCTTT
>TRBV19|TRBJ2-5|few|TRBD2
CASSSGRDGTQYF
TGTGCCAGTAGTAGCGGGAGGGATGGGACCCAGTACTTC